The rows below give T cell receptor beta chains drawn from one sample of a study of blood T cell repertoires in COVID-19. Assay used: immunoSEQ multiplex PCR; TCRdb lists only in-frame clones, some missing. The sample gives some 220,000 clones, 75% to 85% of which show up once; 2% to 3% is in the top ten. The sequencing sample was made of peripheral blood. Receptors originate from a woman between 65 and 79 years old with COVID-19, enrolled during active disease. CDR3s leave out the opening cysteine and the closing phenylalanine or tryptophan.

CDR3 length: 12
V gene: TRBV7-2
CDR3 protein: ASSLVSGGNGYT

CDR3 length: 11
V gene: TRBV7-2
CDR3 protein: ASSLAPFYGYT

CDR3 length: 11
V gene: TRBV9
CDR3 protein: ASSVEETTEAF

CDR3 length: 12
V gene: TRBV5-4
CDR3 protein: ASSLGLNGNTIY

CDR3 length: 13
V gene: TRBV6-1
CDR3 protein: ASSEGQGAYNEQF

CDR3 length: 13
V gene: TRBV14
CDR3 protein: ASSQAEGTNYGYT

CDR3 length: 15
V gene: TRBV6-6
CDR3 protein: ASSPLPGQGALDGYT

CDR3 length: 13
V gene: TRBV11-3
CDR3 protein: ASSFTSGTGAGYT

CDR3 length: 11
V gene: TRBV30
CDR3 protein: AWSAEGRNTIY

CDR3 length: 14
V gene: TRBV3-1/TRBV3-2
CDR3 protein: ASSQRGRTGDEKLF

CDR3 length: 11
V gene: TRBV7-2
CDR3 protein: ASSLAPQGGAF

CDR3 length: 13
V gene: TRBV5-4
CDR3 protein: ASSAAGQLTDTQY

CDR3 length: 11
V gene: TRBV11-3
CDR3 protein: ASSLGSTDTQY

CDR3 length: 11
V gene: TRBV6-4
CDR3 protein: ASSARDGTEAF

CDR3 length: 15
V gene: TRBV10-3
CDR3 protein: AISESTGGRGFYGYT

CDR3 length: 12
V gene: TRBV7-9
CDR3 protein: ASSLEPGDTEAF

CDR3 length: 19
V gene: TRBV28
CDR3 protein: ASSSLQGTSGLSSYNSPLH

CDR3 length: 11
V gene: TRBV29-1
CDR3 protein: SVDNTGVETQY

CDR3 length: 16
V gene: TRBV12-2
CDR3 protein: ASRLARASGNTSYEQY

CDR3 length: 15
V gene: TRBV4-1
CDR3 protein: ASSHDGLAGVTGELF

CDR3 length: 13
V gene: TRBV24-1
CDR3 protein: ATKIIALCDEKLF

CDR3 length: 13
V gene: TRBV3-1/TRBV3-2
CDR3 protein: ASSQDPARAYEQY

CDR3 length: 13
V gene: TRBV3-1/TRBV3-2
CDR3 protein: ASSQDAGMNTEAF

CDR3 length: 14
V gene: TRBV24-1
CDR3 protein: ATSDSGTANTGELF

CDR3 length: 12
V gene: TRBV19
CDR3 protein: ASSNQGYHQPQH

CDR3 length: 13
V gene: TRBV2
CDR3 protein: ASRLRTGMNTEAF

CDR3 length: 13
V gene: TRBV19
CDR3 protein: ASNTLVQGSTEAF

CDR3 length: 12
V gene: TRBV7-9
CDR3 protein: ASSLAGGGETQY

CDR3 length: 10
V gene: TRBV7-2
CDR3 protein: ASSLTGGEQY

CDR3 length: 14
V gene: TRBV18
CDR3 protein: ASSPAGTRGDNEQF

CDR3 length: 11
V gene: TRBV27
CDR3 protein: ASSWGLAGEQY

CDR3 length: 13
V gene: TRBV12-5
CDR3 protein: ASGPGGGRSGTQY

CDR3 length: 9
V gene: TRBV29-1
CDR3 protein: SVTGGTEAF

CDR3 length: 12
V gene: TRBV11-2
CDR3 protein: ASSRDRAGNTIY

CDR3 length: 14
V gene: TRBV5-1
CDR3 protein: ASSFATSGGTDTQY

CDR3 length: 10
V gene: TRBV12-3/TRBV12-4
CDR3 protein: ASSPARVTQY

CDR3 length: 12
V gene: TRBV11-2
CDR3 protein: ASSPGLAKNIQY

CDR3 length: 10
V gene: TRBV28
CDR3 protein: ASGGDSYGYT

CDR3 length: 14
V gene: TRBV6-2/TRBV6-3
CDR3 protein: ASSTGTSGRTDTQY

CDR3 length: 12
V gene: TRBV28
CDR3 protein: ASSLASGGSGYT

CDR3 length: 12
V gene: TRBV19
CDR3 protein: ASSMGDRGFQQF

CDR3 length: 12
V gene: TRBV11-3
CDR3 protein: ASSPTGTGHGYT

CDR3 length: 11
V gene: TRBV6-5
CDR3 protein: ASTKDRLYEQY

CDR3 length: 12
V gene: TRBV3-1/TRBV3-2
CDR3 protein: ASRSQGYQETQY

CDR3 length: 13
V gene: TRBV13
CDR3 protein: ASSLRQNSPQPQH

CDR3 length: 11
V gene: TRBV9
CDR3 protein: ASSVGGSETQY

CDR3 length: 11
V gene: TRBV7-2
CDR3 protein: ASSFQLADTQY

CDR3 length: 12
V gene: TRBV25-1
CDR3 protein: ASSDRTGYRPQH

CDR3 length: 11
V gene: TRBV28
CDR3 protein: ASSANRGGPQH